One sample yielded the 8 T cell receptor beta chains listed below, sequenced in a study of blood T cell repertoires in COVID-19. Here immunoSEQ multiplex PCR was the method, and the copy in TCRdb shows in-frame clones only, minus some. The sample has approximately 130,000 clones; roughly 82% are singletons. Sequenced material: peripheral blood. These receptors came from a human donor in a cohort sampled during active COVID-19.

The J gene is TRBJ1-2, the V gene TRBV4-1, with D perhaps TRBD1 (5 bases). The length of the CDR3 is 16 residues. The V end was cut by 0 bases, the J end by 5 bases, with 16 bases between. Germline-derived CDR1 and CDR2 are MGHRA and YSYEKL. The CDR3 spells CASSQDGGAQGYGYTF. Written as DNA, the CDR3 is TGCGCCAGCAGCCAAGATGGCGGGGCCCAGGGATATGGCTACACCTTC.

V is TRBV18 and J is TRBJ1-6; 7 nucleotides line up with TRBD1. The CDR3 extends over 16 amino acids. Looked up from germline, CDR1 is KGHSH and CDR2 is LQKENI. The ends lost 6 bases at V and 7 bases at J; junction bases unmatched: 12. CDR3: CASSLQGYPWNSPLHF. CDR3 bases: TGTGCCAGCTCCTTACAGGGGTATCCTTGGAATTCACCCCTCCACTTT.

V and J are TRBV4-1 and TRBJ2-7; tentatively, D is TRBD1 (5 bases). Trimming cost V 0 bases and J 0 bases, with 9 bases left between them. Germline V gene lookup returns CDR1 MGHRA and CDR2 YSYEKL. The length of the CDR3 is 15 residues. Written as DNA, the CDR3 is TGCGCCAGCAGCCAAGATCAGGGCCTCTCCTACGAGCAGTACTTC. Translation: CASSQDQGLSYEQYF.

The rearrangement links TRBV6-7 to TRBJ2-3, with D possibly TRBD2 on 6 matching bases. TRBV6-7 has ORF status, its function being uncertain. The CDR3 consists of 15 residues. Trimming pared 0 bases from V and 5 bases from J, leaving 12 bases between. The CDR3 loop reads CASSYSRGEEDTQYF. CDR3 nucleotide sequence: TGTGCCAGCAGTTACTCGAGAGGGGAGGAAGATACGCAGTATTTT.

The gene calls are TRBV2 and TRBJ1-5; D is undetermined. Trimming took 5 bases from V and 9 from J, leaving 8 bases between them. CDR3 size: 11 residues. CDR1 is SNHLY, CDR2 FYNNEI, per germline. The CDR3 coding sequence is TGTGCCAGCAGTCTCGGGTGGCCCCAGCATTTT. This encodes CASSLGWPQHF.

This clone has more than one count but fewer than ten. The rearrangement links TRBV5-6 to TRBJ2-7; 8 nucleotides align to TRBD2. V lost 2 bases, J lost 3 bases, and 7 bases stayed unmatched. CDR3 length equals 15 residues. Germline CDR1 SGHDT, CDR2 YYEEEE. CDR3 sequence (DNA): TGTGCCAGCAGCTTTTGGGGCGGGACTAGCTACGAGCAGTACTTC. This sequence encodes CASSFWGGTSYEQYF.

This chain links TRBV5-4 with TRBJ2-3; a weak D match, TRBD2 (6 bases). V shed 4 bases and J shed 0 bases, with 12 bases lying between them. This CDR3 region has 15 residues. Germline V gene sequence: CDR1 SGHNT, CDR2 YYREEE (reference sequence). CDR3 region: CASSPPGRSTDTQYF. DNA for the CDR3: TGTGCCAGCAGCCCCCCTGGGAGGAGCACAGATACGCAGTATTTT.

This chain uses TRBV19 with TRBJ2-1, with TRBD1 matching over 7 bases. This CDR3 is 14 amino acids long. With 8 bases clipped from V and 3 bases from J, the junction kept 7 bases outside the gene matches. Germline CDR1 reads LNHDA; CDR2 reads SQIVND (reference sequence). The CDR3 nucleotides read TGTGCCAGTCAACCGGGACAGTTCTACAATGAGCAGTTCTTC. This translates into CASQPGQFYNEQFF.